One and the same sample provided the 17 T cell receptor beta chains below, sequenced in a study of long-term antiretroviral therapy in people with HIV. Version v3.0 of the immunoSEQ assay was performed at survey level. Sequencing used immunoSEQ multiplex PCR; TCRdb keeps in-frame clones, though not all of them. The table lists about 29,000 clones, roughly 90% of them singletons. Sample: unsorted PBMCs, taken 0.5 years after starting antiretroviral therapy. The receptors were gathered from a young woman with HIV.

The chain couples TRBV28 to TRBJ2-7; the D is unclear. CDR1 is MDHEN and CDR2 is SYDVKM in the germline V gene. Trimming took 3 bases from V and 6 from J, leaving 9 bases between them. The CDR3 length is 12 residues. Written as DNA, the CDR3 is TGTGCCAGCAGTTTCTTAACACGCGAGCAGTACTTC. This sequence encodes CASSFLTREQYF. Combining the CDR3 with reference TRBV28 and TRBJ2-7 gives the whole variable domain DVKVTQSSRYLVKRTGEKVFLECVQDMDHENMFWYRQDPGLGLRLIYFSYDVKMKEKGDIPEGYSVSREKKERFSLILESASTNQTSMYLCASSFLTREQYFGPGTRLTVT.

The rearrangement uses TRBV4-3 and TRBJ1-2; a weak D match, TRBD1 (6 bases). From germline, CDR1 is LGHNA and CDR2 YSLEER. V lost 0 bases and J lost 8, with 16 bases in between. The CDR3 consists of 15 residues. CDR3 amino acids: CASSQELLLGGGYTF. The CDR3 nucleotides are TGCGCCAGCAGCCAAGAGCTCCTCCTCGGGGGCGGCTACACCTTC.

This chain joins TRBV14 and TRBJ2-5; TRBD2 is a possible D gene (5 bases). This CDR3 comprises 14 residues. V lost 4 bases, J lost 3 bases, and 12 bases lay in between. Per germline, CDR1 SGHDN and CDR2 FVKESK. CDR3 DNA sequence: TGTGCCAGCAGCCCCCGTAGAGCGGAAGAGACCCAGTACTTC. Its translation is CASSPRRAEETQYF.

The chain joins TRBV27 to TRBJ2-5; the match to TRBD1 covers 8 bases. The CDR3 consists of 17 residues. V lost 6 bases to trimming and J lost 4 bases; unmatched junction nucleotides: 16. Germline CDR1 MNHEY, CDR2 SMNVEV (reference sequence). The CDR3 coding sequence is TGTGCCAGCAGACCCGGGACAGGTCTTCTCGGTCGAGAGACCCAGTACTTC. The encoded protein is CASRPGTGLLGRETQYF.

This clone has only one observation. This chain links TRBV7-9 with TRBJ2-1, with a possible D match to TRBD2 (6 bases). The CDR3 contains 15 residues. V lost 5 bases to trimming and J lost 6 bases, with 17 bases between them. The germline gives CDR1 SEHNR, CDR2 FQNEAQ (reference sequence). The CDR3 nucleotides read TGTGCCAGCAGCCCACCTAGGAGGGGCGGCAATGAGCAGTTCTTC. It is translated as CASSPPRRGGNEQFF.

The chain links TRBV5-1 to TRBJ2-3; D uncertain. There are 13 residues in the CDR3. Germline V gene sequence: CDR1 SGHRS, CDR2 YFSETQ. Trimming stripped 6 bases from V and 0 bases from J, with 8 bases between. The CDR3 reads CASTLPSTDTQYF. For the CDR3, the DNA is TGCGCCAGCACCCTCCCTAGCACAGATACGCAGTATTTT. The variable domain in full, completed from reference TRBV5-1 and TRBJ2-3, reads KAGVTQTPRYLIKTRGQQVTLSCSPISGHRSVSWYQQTPGQGLQFLFEYFSETQRNKGNFPGRFSGRQFSNSRSEMNVSTLELGDSALYLCASTLPSTDTQYFGPGTRLTVL.

The chain couples TRBV4-3 to TRBJ2-2; tentatively, D is TRBD1 (6 bases). The germline gives CDR1 LGHNA, CDR2 YSLEER. This CDR3 has 15 residues. With 1 base removed from V and 9 bases from J, the gap between germline ends came to 15 bases. The DNA of the CDR3 is TGCGCCAGCAGCCAAGGGGTATATGGACAGTGGGAGCTGTTTTTT. Its protein product is CASSQGVYGQWELFF.

The gene calls are TRBV7-9 and TRBJ2-7; 9 positions match TRBD1. CDR1 is SEHNR and CDR2 is FQNEAQ in the germline V gene (reference sequence). After removal of 1 base from V and 2 bases from J, the junction contained 9 bases not matched to a gene. The CDR3 runs 17 residues. Written as DNA, the CDR3 is TGTGCCAGCAGCTTAGGATTTAGCTGGACAGGGGCCTACGAGCAGTACTTC. Translated, it gives CASSLGFSWTGAYEQYF.

The chain has TRBV6-4 and TRBJ1-2, with D tentatively TRBD1 (5 bases). V was shortened by 6 bases and J by 4 bases, with 12 bases between the two germline ends. Per the germline V gene, CDR1 is MRHNA and CDR2 is SNTAGT. The CDR3 sequence is 13 residues long. The CDR3 region is CASRRGGSYGYTF. The CDR3 DNA reads as TGTGCCAGCAGGCGCGGGGGTAGCTATGGCTACACCTTC.

The rearrangement joins TRBV11-2 to TRBJ1-4, with a tentative D call TRBD1 (6 bases). The ends were cut back, 5 bases at V and 4 bases at J, with 14 bases in the middle. Germline values: CDR1 SGHAT, CDR2 FQNNGV. This CDR3 spans 15 amino acids. CDR3 coding DNA: TGTGCCAGCAGCCCAATACGACAGGTTAATGAAAAACTGTTTTTT. As protein: CASSPIRQVNEKLFF.

This rearrangement joins TRBV4-2 to TRBJ2-1, with TRBD2 matching over 10 bases. Germline assignment: CDR1 LGHNA and CDR2 YNFKEQ. This CDR3 region has 16 residues. The V and J ends lost 0 bases and 7 bases, in that order; junction bases with no gene match: 6. The CDR3 spells CASSQEAGGGVNEQFF. As DNA, the CDR3 is TGTGCCAGCAGCCAAGAAGCGGGAGGGGGTGTTAATGAGCAGTTCTTC.

This chain connects TRBV14 to TRBJ1-1; no clear D gene. The CDR3 is made up of 14 amino acids. The germline gives CDR1 SGHDN, CDR2 FVKESK. The ends were cut back, 1 base at V and 4 bases at J, with 10 bases in the middle. CDR3 bases: TGTGCCAGCAGCCAAGTAAGGCTGAGCACTGAAGCTTTCTTT. Amino acids: CASSQVRLSTEAFF.

The V gene is TRBV25-1, the J gene TRBJ2-7; the D is unclear. Germline V gene data show CDR1 as MGHDK and CDR2 as SYGVNS. V shed 4 bases and J shed 3 bases, with 4 bases lying between them. This CDR3 is built from 11 residues. This CDR3 is CASSGLYEQYF. In DNA, the CDR3 is TGTGCCAGCAGTGGTCTCTACGAGCAGTACTTC.

The rearrangement uses TRBV4-2 and TRBJ2-3; either TRBD1 or TRBD2 may supply D (5 bases each). V lost 0 bases to trimming and J lost 4 bases, with 17 bases between them. CDR1 is LGHNA, CDR2 YNFKEQ, per germline. The CDR3 has 17 residues. As DNA, the CDR3 is TGTGCCAGCAGCCAAGATGAGGGCAGGGTAACGTCAGATACGCAGTATTTT. As protein: CASSQDEGRVTSDTQYF.

The chain combines TRBV5-1 with TRBJ2-7, with D unclear. The ends were cut back, 0 bases at V and 2 bases at J, with 9 bases in the middle. The germline V gene has CDR1 SGHRS and CDR2 YFSETQ. The CDR3 spans 14 residues. CDR3 residues: CASSLERAAYEQYF. The CDR3 nucleotides are TGCGCCAGCAGCTTGGAACGGGCCGCCTACGAGCAGTACTTC.

Worth noting for this clone: A read error may produce the germline difference seen at one junction end. The chain links TRBV5-1 to TRBJ2-7; D call uncertain. This CDR3 is built from 15 residues. The V gene's germline CDR1 is SGHRS and CDR2 YFSETQ. Written as DNA, the CDR3 is TGTGCCAGCAGCCCTGGAAGGGCCCCCTGGTACGAGCAGTACTTC. Protein sequence: CASSPGRAPWYEQYF.

V is TRBV6-5 and J is TRBJ2-7; D uncertain. Germline lookup yields CDR1 MNHEY and CDR2 SVGAGI. V was trimmed by 2 bases and J by 6 bases, leaving 8 bases between them. CDR3 size: 12 residues. The CDR3 DNA reads TGTGCCAGCAGTTACGATGGGTCCGAGCAGTACTTC. Amino acid sequence: CASSYDGSEQYF.